These T cell receptor beta chains were read from a single sample in a study of T cells expressing NK-cell markers. TCRdb re-called the 5' RACE reads; one entry per CDR3 protein, DNA not given. The sample's table shows around 550,000 distinct CDR3 sequences. The sample comprised blood T cells: a sorted CD56 or NKG2C T cell subset, CD4+ or CD8+ T cells, or bulk PBMC T cells (not recorded which). These receptors came from a young man in good health. CDR3s include the opening cysteine and the closing phenylalanine or tryptophan.

cdr3_aa j_call v_call
CASSLLLTSGRANEQFF TRBJ2-1 TRBV12-3/TRBV12-4
CASSLVTGGREKLFF TRBJ1-4 TRBV5-1
CASSLTQGSNIQYF TRBJ2-4 TRBV7-3
CASSWEGRNTDTQYF TRBJ2-3 TRBV5-5
CASSPGLAGVSFTYNEQFF TRBJ2-1 TRBV5-1
CASSASNNEQFF TRBJ2-1 TRBV9
CASSPAAAGIQPQHF TRBJ1-5 TRBV18
CASKKRAGGDDTEAFF TRBJ1-1 TRBV6-1
CASSLGGLAGRNEQFF TRBJ2-1 TRBV11-1
CASGGGGPSMQFF TRBJ2-1 TRBV12-3/TRBV12-4
CASRVSGSPYREQYF TRBJ2-7 TRBV19
CASSPTGGQPQHF TRBJ1-5 TRBV11-2
CASIRGQGARYTF TRBJ1-2 TRBV6-5
CSSTGLLGGGYTF TRBJ1-2 TRBV29-1
CAISEGSTYNEQFF TRBJ2-1 TRBV10-3
CASSLAGGAGYEQYF TRBJ2-7 TRBV12-3/TRBV12-4
CAMTSGRVTGELFF TRBJ2-2 TRBV10-3
CASSKTGGGGDEQFF TRBJ2-1 TRBV6-1
CASSYPLGIHGDNEQFF TRBJ2-1 TRBV6-2/TRBV6-3
CASSELVLGYANTGELFF TRBJ2-2 TRBV6-1
CSALRESSYEQYF TRBJ2-7 TRBV29-1
CASSRRLAGEMDEQFF TRBJ2-1 TRBV7-9
CASSLGSGGNRADTQYF TRBJ2-3 TRBV7-2
CSPALRASGGSSYNEQFF TRBJ2-1 TRBV20-1
CSVAPWGAANYGYTF TRBJ1-2 TRBV29-1
CASSYDKANYGYTF TRBJ1-2 TRBV6-5